This T cell receptor beta chain is from a study of T-cell reconstitution after alpha-beta-depleted transplantation in children (dated by TCRdb to the mid-2010s). Regarding the complete study: T-cell immune reconstitution after TCRalphabeta/CD19-depleted allogeneic hematopoietic cell transplantation in children was quantitatively tracked in the study by means of TCR repertoire profiling.

Taken with the paper, the label for treatment or condition translates to: allogeneic hematopoietic cell transplantation with graft depleted of TCRalphabeta T cells and CD19 B cells. The children who served as transplant recipients had been given grafts of TCRalphabeta/CD19-depleted allogeneic hematopoietic cells. There are 15 amino acids in the CDR3, from cysteine to phenylalanine inclusive. The kept DNA is CDR3 alone, 45 bases in frame from the first base. Trimming costs V 3 bases and J 0 bases, and their ends lie 9 bases apart. This clonotype has a count of ten or more. It has no known antigen specificity. One base away there is no much larger clone; base qualities are not given. The library was built by means of PCR. These reads were obtained on an Illumina HiSeq 2500. TCR libraries were prepared with molecular barcoding, using unique molecular identifiers to normalize TCRbeta repertoire quantification. The public reads were reprocessed in TCRdb via fastp at Q25 and MiXCR, keeping in-frame beta chains. Merged by CDR3 protein, the rows form single entries marked with the most common genes and DNA. The sample table records fewer than 500,000 distinct CDR3 sequences; approximately 41% of these occur just once. The ten largest make up 27% of the sample.

Findings and caveats that apply to the study as a whole: The apparently early recovery of alphabetaT-cell counts about two months after transplant reportedly depended on only several hundred rapidly expanded clones that came from non-depleted graft cells. In some patients, the high TCRbeta diversity seen at day 60 was put down to recipient T cells and intrathymic progenitors that had survived conditioning. Over subsequent months, a decline in hyperexpanded clone frequencies was noted, and after one year, T-cell counts and TCRbeta diversity were mostly ascribed to newly produced T cells.

This sequence was found in a girl aged 2 to 9 with aplastic anemia, due to receive a stem cell transplant. The chain employs TRBV12-3 or TRBV12-4 and TRBJ1-5, with the D gene not clear enough to name. Sequenced material: PBMCs, taken before TCRalphabeta/CD19-depleted stem cell transplant. The nucleotide sequence is given as TGTGCCAGCAGTTTCGAGAGGGATAGCAATCAGCCCCAGCATTTT. This translates into CASSFERDSNQPQHF.